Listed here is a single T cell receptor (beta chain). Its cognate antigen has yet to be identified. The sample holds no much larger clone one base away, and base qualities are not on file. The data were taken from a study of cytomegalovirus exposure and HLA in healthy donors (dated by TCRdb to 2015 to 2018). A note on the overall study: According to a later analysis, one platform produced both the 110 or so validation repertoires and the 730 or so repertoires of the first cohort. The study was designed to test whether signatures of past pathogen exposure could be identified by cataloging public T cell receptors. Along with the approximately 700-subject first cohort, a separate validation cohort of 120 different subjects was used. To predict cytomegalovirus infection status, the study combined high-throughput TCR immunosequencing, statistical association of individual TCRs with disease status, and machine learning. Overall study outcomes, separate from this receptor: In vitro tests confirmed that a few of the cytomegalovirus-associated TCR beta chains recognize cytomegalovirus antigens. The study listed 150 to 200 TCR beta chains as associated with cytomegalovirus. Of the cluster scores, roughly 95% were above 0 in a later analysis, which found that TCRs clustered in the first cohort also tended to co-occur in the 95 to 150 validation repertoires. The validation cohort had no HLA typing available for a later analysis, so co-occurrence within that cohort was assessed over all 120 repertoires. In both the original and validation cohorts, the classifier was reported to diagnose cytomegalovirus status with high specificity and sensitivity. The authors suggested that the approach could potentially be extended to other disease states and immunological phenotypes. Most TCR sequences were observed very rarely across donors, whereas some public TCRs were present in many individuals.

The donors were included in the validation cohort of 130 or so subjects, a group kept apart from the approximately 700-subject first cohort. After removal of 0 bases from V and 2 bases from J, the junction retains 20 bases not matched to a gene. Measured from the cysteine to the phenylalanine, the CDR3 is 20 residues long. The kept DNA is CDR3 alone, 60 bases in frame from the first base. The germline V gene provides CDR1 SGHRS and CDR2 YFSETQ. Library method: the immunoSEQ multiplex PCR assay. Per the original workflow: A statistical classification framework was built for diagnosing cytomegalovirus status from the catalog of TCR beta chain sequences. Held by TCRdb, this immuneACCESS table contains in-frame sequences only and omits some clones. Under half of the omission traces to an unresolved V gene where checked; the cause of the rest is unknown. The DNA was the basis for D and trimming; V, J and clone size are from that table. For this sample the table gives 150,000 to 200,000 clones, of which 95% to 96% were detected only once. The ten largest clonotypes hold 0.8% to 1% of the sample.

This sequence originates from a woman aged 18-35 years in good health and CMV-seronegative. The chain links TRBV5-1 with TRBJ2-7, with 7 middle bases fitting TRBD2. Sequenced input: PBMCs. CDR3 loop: CASSLDGLGGDSGLTYEQYF. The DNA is TGCGCCAGCAGCTTGGATGGGTTGGGAGGGGACTCGGGTCTAACCTACGAGCAGTACTTC. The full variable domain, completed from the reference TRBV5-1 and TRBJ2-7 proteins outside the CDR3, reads KAGVTQTPRYLIKTRGQQVTLSCSPISGHRSVSWYQQTPGQGLQFLFEYFSETQRNKGNFPGRFSGRQFSNSRSEMNVSTLELGDSALYLCASSLDGLGGDSGLTYEQYFGPGTRLTVT.